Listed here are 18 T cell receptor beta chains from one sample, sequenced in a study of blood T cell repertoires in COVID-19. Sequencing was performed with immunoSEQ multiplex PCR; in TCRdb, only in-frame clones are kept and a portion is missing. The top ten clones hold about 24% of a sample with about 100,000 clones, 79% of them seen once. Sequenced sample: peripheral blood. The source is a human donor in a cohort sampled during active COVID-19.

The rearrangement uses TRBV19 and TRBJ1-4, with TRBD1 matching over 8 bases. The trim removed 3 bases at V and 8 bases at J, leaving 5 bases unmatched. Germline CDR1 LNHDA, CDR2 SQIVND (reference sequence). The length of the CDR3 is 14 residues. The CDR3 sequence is CASSMDRVGEKLFF. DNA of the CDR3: TGTGCCAGTAGTATGGACAGGGTTGGAGAAAAACTGTTTTTT. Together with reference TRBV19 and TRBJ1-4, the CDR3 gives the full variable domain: DGGITQSPKYLFRKEGQNVTLSCEQNLNHDAMYWYRQDPGQGLRLIYYSQIVNDFQKGDIAEGYSVSREKKESFPLTVTSAQKNPTAFYLCASSMDRVGEKLFFGSGTQLSVL.

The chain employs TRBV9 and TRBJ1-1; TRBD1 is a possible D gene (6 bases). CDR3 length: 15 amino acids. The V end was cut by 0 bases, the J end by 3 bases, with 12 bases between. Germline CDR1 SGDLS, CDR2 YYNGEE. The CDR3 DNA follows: TGTGCCAGCAGCGTAGCAGGGGAAGGGGACACTGAAGCTTTCTTT. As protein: CASSVAGEGDTEAFF.

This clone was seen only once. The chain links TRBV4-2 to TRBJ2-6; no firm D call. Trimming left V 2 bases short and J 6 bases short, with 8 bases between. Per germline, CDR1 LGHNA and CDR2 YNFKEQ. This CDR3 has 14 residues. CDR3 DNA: TGTGCCAGCAGCCAACGCCAGGAGGCCAACGTCCTGACTTTC. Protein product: CASSQRQEANVLTF.

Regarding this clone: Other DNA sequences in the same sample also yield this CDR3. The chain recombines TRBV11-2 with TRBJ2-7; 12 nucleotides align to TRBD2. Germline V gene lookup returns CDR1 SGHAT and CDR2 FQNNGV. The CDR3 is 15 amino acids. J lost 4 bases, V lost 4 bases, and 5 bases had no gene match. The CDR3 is CASSYLGTSGYEQYF. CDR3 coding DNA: TGTGCCAGCAGCTACCTCGGGACTAGCGGGTACGAGCAGTACTTC.

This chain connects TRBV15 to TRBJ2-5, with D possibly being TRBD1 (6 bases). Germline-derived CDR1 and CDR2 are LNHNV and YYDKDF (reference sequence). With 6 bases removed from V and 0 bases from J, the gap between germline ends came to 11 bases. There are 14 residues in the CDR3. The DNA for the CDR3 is TGTGCCACCAGGAACGACAGGAACCAAGAGACCCAGTACTTC. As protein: CATRNDRNQETQYF. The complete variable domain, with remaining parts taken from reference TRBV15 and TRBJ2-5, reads DAMVIQNPRYQVTQFGKPVTLSCSQTLNHNVMYWYQQKSSQAPKLLFHYYDKDFNNEADTPDNFQSRRPNTSFCFLDIRSPGLGDTAMYLCATRNDRNQETQYFGPGTRLLVL.

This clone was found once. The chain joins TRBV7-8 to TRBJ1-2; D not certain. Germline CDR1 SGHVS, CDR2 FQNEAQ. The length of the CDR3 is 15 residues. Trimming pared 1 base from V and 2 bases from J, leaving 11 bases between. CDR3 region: CASSLGPGLNYGYTF. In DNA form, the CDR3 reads TGTGCCAGCAGCTTAGGGCCAGGACTGAACTATGGCTACACCTTC.

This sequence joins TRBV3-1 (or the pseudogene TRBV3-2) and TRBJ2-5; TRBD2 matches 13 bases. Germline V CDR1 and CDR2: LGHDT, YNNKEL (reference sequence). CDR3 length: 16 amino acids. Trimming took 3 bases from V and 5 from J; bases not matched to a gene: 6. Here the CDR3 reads CASSHPGTSGIETQYF. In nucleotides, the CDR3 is TGTGCCAGCAGCCACCCCGGGACTAGCGGGATTGAGACCCAGTACTTC.

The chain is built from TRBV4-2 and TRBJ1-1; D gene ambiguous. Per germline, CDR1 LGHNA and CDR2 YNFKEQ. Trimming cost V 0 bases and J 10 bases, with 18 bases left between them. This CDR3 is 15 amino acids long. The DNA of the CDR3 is TGTGCCAGCAGCCAAGATCCTTTCGGTGCGGATGGAGCTTTCTTT. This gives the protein CASSQDPFGADGAFF.

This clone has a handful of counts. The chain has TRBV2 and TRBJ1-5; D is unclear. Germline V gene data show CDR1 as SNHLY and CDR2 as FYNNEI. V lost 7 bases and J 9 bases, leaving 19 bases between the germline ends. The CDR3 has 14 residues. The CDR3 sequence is CASTGVAEDRPQHF. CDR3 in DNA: TGTGCCAGCACCGGAGTGGCAGAAGACCGGCCCCAGCATTTT.

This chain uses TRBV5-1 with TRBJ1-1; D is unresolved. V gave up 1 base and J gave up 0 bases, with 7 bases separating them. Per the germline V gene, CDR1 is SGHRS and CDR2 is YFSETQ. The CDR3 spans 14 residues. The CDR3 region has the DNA TGCGCCAGCAGCTTGCGGGTGATGAACACTGAAGCTTTCTTT. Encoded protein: CASSLRVMNTEAFF. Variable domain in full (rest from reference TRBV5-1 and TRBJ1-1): KAGVTQTPRYLIKTRGQQVTLSCSPISGHRSVSWYQQTPGQGLQFLFEYFSETQRNKGNFPGRFSGRQFSNSRSEMNVSTLELGDSALYLCASSLRVMNTEAFFGQGTRLTVV.

The CDR3 region is CASSADRGLWGSGNTIYF. The CDR3 DNA reads as TGTGCCAGCAGTGCGGACAGGGGACTGTGGGGCTCTGGAAACACCATATATTTT. The chain carries TRBV25-1 and TRBJ1-3, with 9 bases identical to TRBD1. The V gene's germline CDR1 is MGHDK and CDR2 SYGVNS. This CDR3 region has 18 residues. After removal of 4 bases from V and 0 bases from J, the junction contained 10 bases not matched to a gene.

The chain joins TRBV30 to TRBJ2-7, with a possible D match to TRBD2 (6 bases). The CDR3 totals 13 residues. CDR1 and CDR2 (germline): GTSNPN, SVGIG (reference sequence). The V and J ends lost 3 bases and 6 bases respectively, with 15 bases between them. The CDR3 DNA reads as TGTGCCTGGAGCGGACTAAATCTTCGCGAGCAGTACTTC. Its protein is CAWSGLNLREQYF.

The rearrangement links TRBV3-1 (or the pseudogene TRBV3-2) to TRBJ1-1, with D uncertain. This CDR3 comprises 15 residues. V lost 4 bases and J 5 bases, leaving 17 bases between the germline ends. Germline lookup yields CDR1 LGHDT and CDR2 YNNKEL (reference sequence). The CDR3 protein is CASSRLDGERTEAFF. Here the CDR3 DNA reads TGTGCCAGCAGCCGGTTGGACGGGGAAAGAACTGAAGCTTTCTTT.

CDR3 loop: CASSELPGQSTDTQYF. In DNA form, the CDR3 reads TGCGCCAGCAGCGAACTGCCGGGACAGAGCACAGATACGCAGTATTTT. The rearrangement joins TRBV5-1 to TRBJ2-3; 7 bases match TRBD1. The CDR3 is 16 amino acids. Germline V CDR1 and CDR2: SGHRS, YFSETQ. V shed 4 bases and J 0 bases; nucleotides not matched to a gene: 8.

CDR3 DNA sequence: TGTGCCAGCTCACCGGGGAGCTCTAATGAAAAACTGTTTTTT. Translation gives CASSPGSSNEKLFF. The chain has TRBV18 and TRBJ1-4; no clear D gene. Deletions cut 3 bases from V and 3 bases from J, with 8 bases between. Germline CDR1 reads KGHSH; CDR2 reads LQKENI. This CDR3 is built from 14 residues.

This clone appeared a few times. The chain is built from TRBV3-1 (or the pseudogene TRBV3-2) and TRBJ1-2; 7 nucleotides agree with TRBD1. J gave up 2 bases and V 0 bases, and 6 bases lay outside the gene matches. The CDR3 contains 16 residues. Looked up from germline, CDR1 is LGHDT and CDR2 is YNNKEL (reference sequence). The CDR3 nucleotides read TGTGCCAGCAGCCAAGAATTAGGGGGCTTCAACTATGGCTACACCTTC. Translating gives CASSQELGGFNYGYTF.

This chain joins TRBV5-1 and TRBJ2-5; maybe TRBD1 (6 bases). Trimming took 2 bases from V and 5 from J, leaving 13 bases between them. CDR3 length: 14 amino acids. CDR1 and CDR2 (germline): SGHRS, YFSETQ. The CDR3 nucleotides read TGCGCCAGCAGCTTACAGGGTGCTCGGGAGACCCAGTACTTC. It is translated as CASSLQGARETQYF.

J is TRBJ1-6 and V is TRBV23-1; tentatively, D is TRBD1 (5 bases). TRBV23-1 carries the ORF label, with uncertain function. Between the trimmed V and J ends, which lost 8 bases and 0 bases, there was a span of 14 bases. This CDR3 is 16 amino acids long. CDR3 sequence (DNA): TGCGCCAGCCGCCGACAGCATCGCTCCTATAATTCACCCCTCCACTTT. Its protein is CASRRQHRSYNSPLHF.